These T cell receptor beta chains were read from a single sample in a study of blood T cell repertoires in COVID-19. TCRdb's table, derived via immunoSEQ multiplex PCR, lists solely in-frame clones and lacks some. The sample has roughly 100,000 clones, less than 90% seen once. Sequenced material: peripheral blood. Receptors were obtained from a human donor in a cohort sampled during active COVID-19. Each CDR3 is given with its conserved first and last residue. D genes are given only for firm matches. A row's size may be missing; if present it is once, few, many or a size class.

clone size: -; D gene: -; V gene: TRBV27; J gene: TRBJ2-7; CDR3 DNA: TGTGCCAGCAGCTCCACACAGGGTTCGTACGAGCAGTACTTC; CDR3 protein: CASSSTQGSYEQYF
clone size: -; D gene: -; V gene: TRBV5-6; J gene: TRBJ1-2; CDR3 DNA: TGTGCCAGCAGCTTGAACACAGGGACCCATGGCTACACCTTC; CDR3 protein: CASSLNTGTHGYTF
clone size: -; D gene: TRBD1; V gene: TRBV5-6; J gene: TRBJ2-2; CDR3 DNA: TGTACCAGCAGCTCGCCCGGGACAGGGCTCACCGGGGAGCTGTTTTTT; CDR3 protein: CTSSSPGTGLTGELFF
clone size: -; D gene: -; V gene: TRBV5-1; J gene: TRBJ2-5; CDR3 DNA: TGCGCCAGCAGCTTGGTTAGTTTGACAGGAGAATGGCAAGAGACCCAGTACTTC; CDR3 protein: CASSLVSLTGEWQETQYF
clone size: -; D gene: -; V gene: TRBV28; J gene: TRBJ1-5; CDR3 DNA: TGTGCCAGCAGTCCGACAGGAGAGAGCAATCAGCCCCAGCATTTT; CDR3 protein: CASSPTGESNQPQHF
clone size: -; D gene: TRBD1; V gene: TRBV2; J gene: TRBJ2-2; CDR3 DNA: TGTGCCAGCAGCTACACAGGGGTCACCGGGGAGCTGTTTTTT; CDR3 protein: CASSYTGVTGELFF
clone size: -; D gene: -; V gene: TRBV18; J gene: TRBJ1-1; CDR3 DNA: TGTGCCAGCTCACCTGAAGCCTCGACAGTGGGTGAAGCTTTCTTT; CDR3 protein: CASSPEASTVGEAFF
clone size: -; D gene: TRBD2; V gene: TRBV25-1; J gene: TRBJ2-1; CDR3 DNA: TGTGCCAGCTCCGGCGGTAGCGGGAGGGTGGGGAACAATGAGCAGTTCTTC; CDR3 protein: CASSGGSGRVGNNEQFF
clone size: -; D gene: -; V gene: TRBV7-2; J gene: TRBJ2-7; CDR3 DNA: TGTGCCAGCAGCACCACAGGGACCCACCCCTACGAGCAGTACTTC; CDR3 protein: CASSTTGTHPYEQYF
clone size: -; D gene: -; V gene: TRBV19; J gene: TRBJ2-5; CDR3 DNA: TGTGCCAGTAGTGCGTTAACAGGGACCCCCGTGGAGACCCAGTACTTC; CDR3 protein: CASSALTGTPVETQYF
clone size: -; D gene: TRBD1; V gene: TRBV5-4; J gene: TRBJ2-3; CDR3 DNA: TGTGCCAGCAACTTCGGGGGGACAGGGGGAGAAGATACGCAGTATTTT; CDR3 protein: CASNFGGTGGEDTQYF
clone size: -; D gene: TRBD2; V gene: TRBV20-1; J gene: TRBJ2-1; CDR3 DNA: TGCAGTGCTAGTATCGGGAGGTCGAACAATGAGCAGTTCTTC; CDR3 protein: CSASIGRSNNEQFF
clone size: -; D gene: -; V gene: TRBV11-1; J gene: TRBJ1-5; CDR3 DNA: TGTGCCAGCAGCCCGACAGACAATCAGCCCCAGCATTTT; CDR3 protein: CASSPTDNQPQHF
clone size: -; D gene: TRBD1; V gene: TRBV19; J gene: TRBJ1-5; CDR3 DNA: TGTGCCAGTAGTACAGGGGGTTGGCAGCCCCAGCATTTT; CDR3 protein: CASSTGGWQPQHF
clone size: -; D gene: -; V gene: TRBV19; J gene: TRBJ1-1; CDR3 DNA: TGTGCCAGTAGTATGAGTCCGCTCATGAACACTGAAGCTTTCTTT; CDR3 protein: CASSMSPLMNTEAFF
clone size: -; D gene: TRBD1; V gene: TRBV7-2; J gene: TRBJ1-5; CDR3 DNA: TGTGCCAGCAGCCGGACAGGGTATGAGGGGAGCAATCAGCCCCAGCATTTT; CDR3 protein: CASSRTGYEGSNQPQHF
clone size: -; D gene: -; V gene: TRBV5-4; J gene: TRBJ1-1; CDR3 DNA: TGTGCCAGCAGTATGGCGGGGATGAACACTGAAGCTTTCTTT; CDR3 protein: CASSMAGMNTEAFF
clone size: few; D gene: TRBD1; V gene: TRBV7-9; J gene: TRBJ1-6; CDR3 DNA: TGTGCCAGCAGGATGAGGGGGACAGGGGATTCACCCCTCCACTTT; CDR3 protein: CASRMRGTGDSPLHF
clone size: -; D gene: TRBD1; V gene: TRBV11-2; J gene: TRBJ2-5; CDR3 DNA: TGTGCCAGCAGCTCCATACTCAATTGGGACAGCTACAAAGAGACCCAGTACTTC; CDR3 protein: CASSSILNWDSYKETQYF
clone size: -; D gene: -; V gene: TRBV4-2; J gene: TRBJ2-2; CDR3 DNA: TGTGCCAGCAGCCAGCCAGGACAGAAGAACACCGGGGAGCTGTTTTTT; CDR3 protein: CASSQPGQKNTGELFF
clone size: -; D gene: -; V gene: TRBV7-7; J gene: TRBJ2-2; CDR3 DNA: TGTGCTAGCAGCTTGGTAGACACGGGGACCGGGGAGCTGTTTTTT; CDR3 protein: CASSLVDTGTGELFF
clone size: -; D gene: TRBD1; V gene: TRBV5-6; J gene: TRBJ2-7; CDR3 DNA: TGTGCCAGCAGCTTCGGAACAGGGGGCAGGTACGAGCAGTACTTC; CDR3 protein: CASSFGTGGRYEQYF
clone size: -; D gene: TRBD1; V gene: TRBV30; J gene: TRBJ2-5; CDR3 DNA: TGTGCCTGGACATCGACAGGGAAAGAGACCCAGTACTTC; CDR3 protein: CAWTSTGKETQYF